The clone carrying this TCR beta chain came up a few times. Its antigen is as yet unknown. Individual cDNA molecules (in the library) carried attached unique molecular identifiers. Per the original methods: Samples held a median of approximately 96,000 TCRs, range roughly 20,000–690,600. TCRdb ran MiXCR on the reads and lists one entry per CDR3 protein. TCRdb, rather than the study authors, made the V and J calls. The data hold roughly 120,000 distinct CDR3 sequences, with less than 10% observed a single time. The record originates from a study of human T cells and chemical hapten exposure. Looking at the study overall: TCR yield per sample varied, mainly due to pooled library volumes.

Study-level findings and limits: TCRs whose frequency exceeded 1 in 1000 remained the same following DPC sensitization.

Whole blood, unfractionated, served as the material for total RNA extraction. Trimming pared 5 bases from V and 3 bases from J, leaving 14 bases between. Germline assignment: CDR1 SEHNR and CDR2 FQNEAQ (reference sequence). CDR3 length: 14 amino acids. The sequence derives from a human donor in good health. Some clones in this sample may be carry-over from other donors' samples. The rearrangement joins TRBV7-9 to TRBJ2-7, with D hard to call. Material: whole blood. The CDR3 nucleotides are TGTGCCAGCAGCCGACCCGGGCCCCGCTACGAGCAGTACTTC. This codes for CASSRPGPRYEQYF.